This T cell receptor beta chain is from a study of blood T cells in healthy people across ages. PBMCs were isolated at a quantity of at least 7 million per sample. The second PCR ran about 6 to 11 cycles with a sample-barcoded 5' primer and J-beta primers. Every molecule of cDNA carried a tag from a template-switch adaptor with 12 random nucleotides. Each CDR3 protein gets one entry after TCRdb re-called the 5' RACE reads with MiXCR. The sample lists some 1.5 million distinct CDR3 sequences; over 25% were seen once. V lost 8 bases and J 10 bases, leaving 9 bases between the germline ends. The CDR3 has 10 residues. CDR1 MRHNA and CDR2 SNTAGT come from the germline V gene. Overall study findings and caveats: Conclusively comparing naive with antigen-experienced cells was impossible with unsorted PBMCs.

In regard to this clonotype: Its antigen is currently unknown.

The clonotype originates from a woman in her twenties or thirties in good health. The sample comprised blood. The chain links TRBV6-4 to TRBJ1-5; D unresolved. CDR3 nucleotides: TGTGCCAGCCTATTAAGCCCCCAGCATTTT. Its protein product is CASLLSPQHF.